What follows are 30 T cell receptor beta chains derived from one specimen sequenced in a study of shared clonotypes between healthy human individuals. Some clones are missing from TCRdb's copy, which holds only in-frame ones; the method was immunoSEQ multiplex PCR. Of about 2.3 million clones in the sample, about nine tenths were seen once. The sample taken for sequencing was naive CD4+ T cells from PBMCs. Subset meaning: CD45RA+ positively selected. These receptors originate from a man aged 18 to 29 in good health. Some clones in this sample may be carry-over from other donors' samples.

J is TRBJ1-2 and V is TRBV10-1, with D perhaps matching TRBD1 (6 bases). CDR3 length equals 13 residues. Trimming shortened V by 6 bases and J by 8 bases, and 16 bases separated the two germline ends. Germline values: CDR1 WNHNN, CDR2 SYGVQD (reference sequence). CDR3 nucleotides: TGCGCCAGCAGGGCGGGGAGGGGGGACGGCTACACCTTC. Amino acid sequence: CASRAGRGDGYTF.

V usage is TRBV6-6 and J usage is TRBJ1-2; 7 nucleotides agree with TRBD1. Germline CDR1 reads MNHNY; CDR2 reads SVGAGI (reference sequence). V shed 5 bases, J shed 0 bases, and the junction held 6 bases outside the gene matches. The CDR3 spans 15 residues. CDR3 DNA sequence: TGTGCCAGCAGTCGCGACGACAGGGCTAACTATGGCTACACCTTC. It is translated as CASSRDDRANYGYTF.

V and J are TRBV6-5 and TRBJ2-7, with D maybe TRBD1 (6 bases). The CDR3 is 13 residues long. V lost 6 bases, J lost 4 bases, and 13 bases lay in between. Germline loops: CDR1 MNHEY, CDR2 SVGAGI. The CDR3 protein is CASSALQGYEQYF. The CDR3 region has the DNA TGTGCCAGCAGCGCCCTACAGGGTTACGAGCAGTACTTC.

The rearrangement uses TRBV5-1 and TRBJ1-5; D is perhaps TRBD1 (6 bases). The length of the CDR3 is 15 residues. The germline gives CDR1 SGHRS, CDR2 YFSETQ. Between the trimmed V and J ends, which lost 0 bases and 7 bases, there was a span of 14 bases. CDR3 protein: CASSLAGGPSQPQHF. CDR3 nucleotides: TGCGCCAGCAGCTTGGCCGGGGGCCCCAGCCAGCCCCAGCATTTT.

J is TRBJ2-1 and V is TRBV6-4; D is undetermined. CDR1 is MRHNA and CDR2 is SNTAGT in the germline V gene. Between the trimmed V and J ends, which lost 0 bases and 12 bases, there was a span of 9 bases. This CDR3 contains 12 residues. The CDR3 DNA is TGTGCCAGCAGTGACTCGAGGTCGCGGCAGTTCTTC. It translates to CASSDSRSRQFF.

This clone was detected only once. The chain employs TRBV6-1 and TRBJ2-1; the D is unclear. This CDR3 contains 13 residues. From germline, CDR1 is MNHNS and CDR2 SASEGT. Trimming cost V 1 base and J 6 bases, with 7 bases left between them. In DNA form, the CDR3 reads TGTGCCAGCAGTGAAGTCAGCCTCAATGAGCAGTTCTTC. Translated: CASSEVSLNEQFF.

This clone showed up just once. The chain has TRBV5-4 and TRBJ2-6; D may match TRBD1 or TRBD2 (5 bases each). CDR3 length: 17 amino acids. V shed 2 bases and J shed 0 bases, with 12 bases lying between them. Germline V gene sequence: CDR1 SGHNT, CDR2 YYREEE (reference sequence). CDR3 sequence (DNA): TGTGCCAGCAGCTTTGCAGGGACCATCTCTGGGGCCAACGTCCTGACTTTC. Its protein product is CASSFAGTISGANVLTF.

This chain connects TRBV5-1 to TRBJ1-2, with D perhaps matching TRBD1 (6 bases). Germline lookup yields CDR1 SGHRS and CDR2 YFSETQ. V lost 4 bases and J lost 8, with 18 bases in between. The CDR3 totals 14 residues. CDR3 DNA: TGCGCCAGCAGCACGGGGACTCGAGACAGGGGCTACACCTTC. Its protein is CASSTGTRDRGYTF.

CDR3 region: CASSPGQGSYTGELFF. CDR3 DNA sequence: TGCGCCAGCAGCCCGGGACAGGGGTCCTACACCGGGGAGCTGTTTTTT. The chain combines TRBV5-1 with TRBJ2-2, with 10 bases aligning to TRBD1. The V gene's germline CDR1 is SGHRS and CDR2 YFSETQ. The CDR3 is 16 amino acids. J lost 3 bases, V lost 4 bases, and 6 bases had no gene match.

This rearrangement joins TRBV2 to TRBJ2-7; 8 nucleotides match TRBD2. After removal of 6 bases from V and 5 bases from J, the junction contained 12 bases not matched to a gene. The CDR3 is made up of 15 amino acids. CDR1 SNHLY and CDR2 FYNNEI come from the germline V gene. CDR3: CASRAGTSAPHEQYF. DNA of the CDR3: TGTGCCAGCAGAGCCGGGACTAGTGCTCCCCACGAGCAGTACTTC.

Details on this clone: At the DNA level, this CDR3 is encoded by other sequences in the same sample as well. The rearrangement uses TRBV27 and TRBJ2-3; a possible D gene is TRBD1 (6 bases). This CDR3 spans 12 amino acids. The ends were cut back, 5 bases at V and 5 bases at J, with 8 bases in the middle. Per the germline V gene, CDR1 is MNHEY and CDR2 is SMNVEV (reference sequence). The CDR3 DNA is TGTGCCAGCAGTCTCAGGGGAGATACGCAGTATTTT. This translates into CASSLRGDTQYF.

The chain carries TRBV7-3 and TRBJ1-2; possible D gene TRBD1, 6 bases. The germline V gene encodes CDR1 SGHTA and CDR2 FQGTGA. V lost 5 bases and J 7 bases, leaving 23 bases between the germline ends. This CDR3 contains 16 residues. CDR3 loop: CASSPRRGGVNGGYTF. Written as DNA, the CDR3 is TGTGCCAGCAGCCCCCGGAGGGGGGGAGTGAATGGTGGCTACACCTTC.

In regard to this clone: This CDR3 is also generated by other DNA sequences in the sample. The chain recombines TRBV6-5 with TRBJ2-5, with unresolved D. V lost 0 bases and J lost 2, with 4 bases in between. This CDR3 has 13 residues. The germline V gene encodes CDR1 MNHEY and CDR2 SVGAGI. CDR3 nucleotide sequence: TGTGCCAGCAGTTACTCTGCTCAAGAGACCCAGTACTTC. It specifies CASSYSAQETQYF.

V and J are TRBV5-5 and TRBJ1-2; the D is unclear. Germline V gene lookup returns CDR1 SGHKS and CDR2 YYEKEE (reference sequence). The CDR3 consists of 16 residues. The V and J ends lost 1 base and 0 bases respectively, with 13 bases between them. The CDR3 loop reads CASSLSGWAPNYGYTF. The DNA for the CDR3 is TGTGCCAGCAGCTTGTCCGGCTGGGCACCTAACTATGGCTACACCTTC.

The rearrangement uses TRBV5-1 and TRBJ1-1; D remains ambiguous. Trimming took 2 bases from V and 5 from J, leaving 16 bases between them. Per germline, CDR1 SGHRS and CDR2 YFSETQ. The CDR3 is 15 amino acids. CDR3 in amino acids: CASSFSQPGTTEAFF. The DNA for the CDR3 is TGCGCCAGCAGCTTCTCACAGCCAGGTACGACTGAAGCTTTCTTT.

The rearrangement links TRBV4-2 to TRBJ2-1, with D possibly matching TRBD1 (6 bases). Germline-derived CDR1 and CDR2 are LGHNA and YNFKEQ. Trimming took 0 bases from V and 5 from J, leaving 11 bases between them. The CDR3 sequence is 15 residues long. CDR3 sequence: CASSQDWGQNNEQFF. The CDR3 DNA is TGTGCCAGCAGCCAAGATTGGGGGCAGAACAATGAGCAGTTCTTC.

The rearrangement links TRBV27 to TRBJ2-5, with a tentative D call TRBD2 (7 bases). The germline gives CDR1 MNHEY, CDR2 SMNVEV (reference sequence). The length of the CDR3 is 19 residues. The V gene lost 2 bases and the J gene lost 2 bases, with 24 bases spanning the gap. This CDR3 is CASSLIQGARAGPQETQYF. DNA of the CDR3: TGTGCCAGCAGTTTAATACAGGGTGCCCGAGCGGGGCCACAAGAGACCCAGTACTTC.

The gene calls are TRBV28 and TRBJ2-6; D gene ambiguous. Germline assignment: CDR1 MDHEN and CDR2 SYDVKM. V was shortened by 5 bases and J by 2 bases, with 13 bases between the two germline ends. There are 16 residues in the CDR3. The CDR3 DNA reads TGTGCCAGCAGTGAGTCGGGTGACGCTGGGGCCAACGTCCTGACTTTC. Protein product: CASSESGDAGANVLTF. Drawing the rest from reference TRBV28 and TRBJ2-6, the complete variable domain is DVKVTQSSRYLVKRTGEKVFLECVQDMDHENMFWYRQDPGLGLRLIYFSYDVKMKEKGDIPEGYSVSREKKERFSLILESASTNQTSMYLCASSESGDAGANVLTFGAGSRLTVL.

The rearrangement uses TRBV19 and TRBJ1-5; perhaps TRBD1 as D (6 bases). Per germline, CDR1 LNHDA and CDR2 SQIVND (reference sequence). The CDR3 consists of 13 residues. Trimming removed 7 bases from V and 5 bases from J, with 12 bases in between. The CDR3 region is CASKMGADQPQHF. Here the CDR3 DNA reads TGTGCCAGTAAGATGGGGGCGGATCAGCCCCAGCATTTT.

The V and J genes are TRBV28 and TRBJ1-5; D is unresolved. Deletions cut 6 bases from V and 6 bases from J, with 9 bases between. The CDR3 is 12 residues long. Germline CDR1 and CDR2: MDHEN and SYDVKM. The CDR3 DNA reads TGTGCCAGCAGCCTTTCCCTTCAGCCCCAGCATTTT. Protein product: CASSLSLQPQHF.

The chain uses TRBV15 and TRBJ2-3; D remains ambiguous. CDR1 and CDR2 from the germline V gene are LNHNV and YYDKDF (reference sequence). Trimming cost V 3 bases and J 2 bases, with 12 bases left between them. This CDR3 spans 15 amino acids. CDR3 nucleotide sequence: TGTGCCACCAGCAGTAGTCCCGTAATCACAGATACGCAGTATTTT. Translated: CATSSSPVITDTQYF.

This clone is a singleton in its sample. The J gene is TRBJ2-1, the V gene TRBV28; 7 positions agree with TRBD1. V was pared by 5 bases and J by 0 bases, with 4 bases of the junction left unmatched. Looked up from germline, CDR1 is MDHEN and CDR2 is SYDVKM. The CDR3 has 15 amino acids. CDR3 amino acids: CASSPGQSSYNEQFF. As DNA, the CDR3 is TGTGCCAGCAGTCCGGGACAGAGCTCCTACAATGAGCAGTTCTTC.

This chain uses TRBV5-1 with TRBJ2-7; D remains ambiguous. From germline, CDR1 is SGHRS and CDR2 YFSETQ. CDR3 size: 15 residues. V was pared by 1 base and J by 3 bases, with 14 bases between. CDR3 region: CASSLIADSRYEQYF. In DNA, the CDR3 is TGCGCCAGCAGCTTGATCGCTGACTCCCGCTACGAGCAGTACTTC.

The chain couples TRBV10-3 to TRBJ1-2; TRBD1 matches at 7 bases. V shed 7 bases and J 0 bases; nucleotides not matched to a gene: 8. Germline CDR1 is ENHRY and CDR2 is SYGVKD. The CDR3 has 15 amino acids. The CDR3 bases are TGTGCCATCAAAGGGGACAGTTCCTCTAACTATGGCTACACCTTC. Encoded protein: CAIKGDSSSNYGYTF.

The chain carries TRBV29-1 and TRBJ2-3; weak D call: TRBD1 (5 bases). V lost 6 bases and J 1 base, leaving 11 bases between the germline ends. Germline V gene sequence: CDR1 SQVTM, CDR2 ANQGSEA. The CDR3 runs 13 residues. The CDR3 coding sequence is TGCAGCGTGGGGCCCCAGGGCACAGATACGCAGTATTTT. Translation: CSVGPQGTDTQYF.

CDR3 sequence reads: CASSQGTSGAYNEQFF. The CDR3, as DNA: TGCGCCAGCAGTCAGGGGACTAGCGGAGCCTACAATGAGCAGTTCTTC. The gene calls are TRBV10-2 and TRBJ2-1, with 11 bases aligning to TRBD2. Losses at the gene ends were 5 bases for V and 2 bases for J; bases not matched to a gene: 5. Germline V CDR1 and CDR2: WSHSY, SAAADI. This CDR3 comprises 16 residues.

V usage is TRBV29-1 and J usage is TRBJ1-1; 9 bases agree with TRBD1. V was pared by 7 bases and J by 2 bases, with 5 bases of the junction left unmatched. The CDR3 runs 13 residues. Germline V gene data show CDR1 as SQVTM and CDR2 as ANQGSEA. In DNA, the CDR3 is TGCAGCGCTCAGACAGGGGGAAACACTGAAGCTTTCTTT. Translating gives CSAQTGGNTEAFF.

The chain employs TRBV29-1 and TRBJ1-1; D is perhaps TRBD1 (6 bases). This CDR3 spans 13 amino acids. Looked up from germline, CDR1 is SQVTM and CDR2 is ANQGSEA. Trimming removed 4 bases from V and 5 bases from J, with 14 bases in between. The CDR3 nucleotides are TGCAGCGTTGCTGGGGGCGGGAAGACTGAAGCTTTCTTT. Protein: CSVAGGGKTEAFF.

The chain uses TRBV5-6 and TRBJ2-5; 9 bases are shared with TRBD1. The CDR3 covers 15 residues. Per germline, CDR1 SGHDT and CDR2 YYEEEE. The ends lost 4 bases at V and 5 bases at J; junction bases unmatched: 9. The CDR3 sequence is CASSRRYRGRETQYF. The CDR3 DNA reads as TGTGCCAGCAGCCGTAGATACAGGGGGCGCGAGACCCAGTACTTC.

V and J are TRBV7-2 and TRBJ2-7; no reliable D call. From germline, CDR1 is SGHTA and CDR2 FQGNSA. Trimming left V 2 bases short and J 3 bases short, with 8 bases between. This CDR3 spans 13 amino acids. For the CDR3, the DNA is TGTGCCAGCAGCTTAATTGCGAACTACGAGCAGTACTTC. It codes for CASSLIANYEQYF.